These 10 T cell receptor beta chains were sequenced from one sample in a study of T cells in Graves' hyperthyroidism and ophthalmopathy. The TCR beta CDR3 regions underwent amplification using RNA transcripts as the source. Initially, a first-round RT-PCR of the TCR CDR3 employed the HTBI primer set. TCRdb used MiXCR to reprocess the multiplex PCR reads, holding one entry per CDR3 protein. In the table there are under 350,000 distinct CDR3 sequences, roughly 14% of which are singletons. What was sequenced was blood. The receptors stem from a woman in her 30s with Graves' hyperthyroidism that later progressed to Graves' ophthalmopathy.

In its sample, this clonotype was seen many times. This chain connects TRBV6-5 to TRBJ2-1; no definite D call. V was cut by 2 bases and J by 7 bases, with 15 bases left in between. Germline CDR1 and CDR2: MNHEY and SVGAGI. CDR3 length: 15 amino acids. The CDR3 is CASSYRASLGNEQFF. DNA of the CDR3: TGTGCCAGCAGTTACCGAGCGAGCTTAGGGAATGAGCAGTTCTTC.

This clonotype was picked up a small number of times. The chain joins TRBV19 to TRBJ2-7; D may be TRBD1 or TRBD2 (5 bases each). This CDR3 spans 14 amino acids. Trimming took 9 bases from V and 1 from J, leaving 16 bases between them. The germline V gene has CDR1 LNHDA and CDR2 SQIVND (reference sequence). For the CDR3, the DNA is TGTGCCAGCTCTCCGGGACGGAATTCCTACGAGCAGTACTTC. Amino acids: CASSPGRNSYEQYF.

This clonotype was counted at least ten times. Here the CDR3 reads CSAPRGQVGYGYTF. Written as DNA, the CDR3 is TGCAGTGCCCCTCGAGGACAGGTTGGCTATGGCTACACCTTC. V and J are TRBV20-1 and TRBJ1-2, with 7 bases identical to TRBD1. Germline trimming cut 6 bases from V and 4 bases from J; bases unmatched to any gene: 11. Germline lookup yields CDR1 DFQATT and CDR2 SNEGSKA (reference sequence). The CDR3 totals 14 residues.

This clonotype was seen at least ten times. The gene calls are TRBV7-9 and TRBJ2-1, with D possibly matching TRBD2 (6 bases). The CDR3 contains 15 residues. The germline CDR1 and CDR2 sequences are SEHNR and FQNEAQ (reference sequence). V was cut by 0 bases and J by 8 bases, with 14 bases left in between. CDR3 DNA: TGTGCCAGCAGCTTAGCGCTTGGAGGGTTCCATGAGCAGTTCTTC. It translates to CASSLALGGFHEQFF. Full variable domain (remainder filled in from reference TRBV7-9 and TRBJ2-1): DTGVSQNPRHKITKRGQNVTFRCDPISEHNRLYWYRQTLGQGPEFLTYFQNEAQLEKSRLLSDRFSAERPKGSFSTLEIQRTEQGDSAMYLCASSLALGGFHEQFFGPGTRLTVL.

This clonotype was detected many times. The rearrangement uses TRBV20-1 and TRBJ2-1; D is unclear. Germline V gene sequence: CDR1 DFQATT, CDR2 SNEGSKA (reference sequence). Trimming removed 5 bases at V and 8 bases at J, with 13 bases between. The CDR3 extends over 12 amino acids. CDR3 coding DNA: TGCAGTGCTTCCCCCGGTTGGGATGAGCAGTTCTTC. It is translated as CSASPGWDEQFF.

This chain uses TRBV20-1 with TRBJ1-5; TRBD1 might be the D (5 bases). Germline V gives CDR1 DFQATT, CDR2 SNEGSKA (reference sequence). Trimming took off 1 base at V and 5 bases at J, with 9 bases between the two ends. The CDR3 is 13 residues long. DNA of the CDR3: TGCAGTGCTAGAGCAGGGTCGTATCAGCCCCAGCATTTT. Protein: CSARAGSYQPQHF.

The chain is built from TRBV4-2 and TRBJ1-1; 10 nucleotides match TRBD1. In germline, CDR1 is LGHNA, CDR2 YNFKEQ. Germline trimming cut 3 bases from V and 4 bases from J; bases unmatched to any gene: 5. The CDR3 spans 15 residues. This CDR3 reads CASSQAGTGATEAFF. The CDR3 DNA follows: TGTGCCAGCAGCCAGGCCGGGACAGGGGCCACTGAAGCTTTCTTT.

This clonotype was counted only a few times. The chain couples TRBV19 to TRBJ2-7; D unclear. The CDR3 length is 12 residues. Per germline, CDR1 LNHDA and CDR2 SQIVND (reference sequence). Trimming cost V 1 base and J 1 base, with 2 bases left between them. The CDR3 DNA reads as TGTGCCAGTAGTATAGTTTCCTACGAGCAGTACTTC. It encodes CASSIVSYEQYF.

The chain links TRBV28 to TRBJ2-7; 9 nucleotides agree with TRBD2. The CDR3 is made up of 17 amino acids. Germline CDR1 MDHEN, CDR2 SYDVKM. V was clipped by 6 bases and J by 1 base; unmatched bases: 13. CDR3 nucleotides: TGTGCCAGCAGGGGGGTAGCGGGGGCGACCAAATCCTACGAGCAGTACTTC. It specifies CASRGVAGATKSYEQYF.

The chain uses TRBV6-1 and TRBJ2-1; D perhaps matches TRBD2 (5 bases). Deletions cut 6 bases from V and 2 bases from J, with 11 bases between. This CDR3 is 14 amino acids long. Germline loops: CDR1 MNHNS, CDR2 SASEGT. CDR3 region: CASRLQTTYNEQFF. The CDR3 DNA is TGTGCCAGCAGACTACAGACTACCTACAATGAGCAGTTCTTC.